The 27 T cell receptor beta chains reported below all come from one sample, sequenced in a study of beta chain features in type 1 diabetes. Study conclusions and caveats: Moderate but significant shortening of TCRB CDR3s was recorded in all four CD4+ subsets from Type 1 diabetes patients.

These receptors' targets are unknown. The authors reverse transcribed all of the isolated RNA, so sequencing captured expressed TCRB transcripts. The protocol was immunoSEQ multiplex PCR, while the TCRdb copy is restricted to in-frame clones and leaves out a portion. The data show 310,000 or so clones, approximately 9.7% seen once. The sequencing input was central memory CD4+ T cells from blood. The source is a man aged 25-45 years with type 1 diabetes.

This chain uses TRBV9 with TRBJ2-5, with 9 nucleotides matching TRBD2. Germline CDR1 SGDLS, CDR2 YYNGEE. The CDR3 runs 16 residues. Losses at the gene ends were 4 bases for V and 1 base for J; bases not matched to a gene: 8. The CDR3 here is CASSTSSGASQETQYF. CDR3 nucleotides: TGTGCCAGCAGCACCTCTAGCGGGGCAAGCCAAGAGACCCAGTACTTC.

The V gene is TRBV5-1, the J gene TRBJ2-5, with 8 bases aligning to TRBD1. The CDR3 is 14 amino acids. The V and J ends lost 7 bases and 1 base, in that order; junction bases with no gene match: 6. Germline values: CDR1 SGHRS, CDR2 YFSETQ. The CDR3: CASGGGQGQETQYF. For the CDR3, the DNA is TGCGCCAGCGGGGGTGGACAGGGCCAAGAGACCCAGTACTTC.

This clone was found a few times. This chain joins TRBV27 and TRBJ1-6; a weak D match, TRBD1 (6 bases). Germline loops: CDR1 MNHEY, CDR2 SMNVEV (reference sequence). Trimming removed 7 bases at V and 6 bases at J, with 19 bases between. The CDR3 loop spans 16 amino acids. As DNA, the CDR3 is TGTGCCAGCACCTCGTGGGGGGCTGGAAGTAATTCACCCCTCCACTTT. Its protein product is CASTSWGAGSNSPLHF.

This rearrangement joins TRBV5-6 to TRBJ1-1, with a weak D call TRBD1 (5 bases). Looked up from germline, CDR1 is SGHDT and CDR2 is YYEEEE. Between the trimmed V and J ends, which lost 3 bases and 2 bases, there was a span of 11 bases. The CDR3 has 14 amino acids. Written as DNA, the CDR3 is TGTGCCAGCAGCTGGGCGGGGGGAAACACTGAAGCTTTCTTT. It encodes CASSWAGGNTEAFF.

V usage is TRBV6-5 and J usage is TRBJ2-7; D gene unclear. The CDR3 loop spans 13 amino acids. The germline V gene encodes CDR1 MNHEY and CDR2 SVGAGI. Trimming removed 6 bases at V and 1 base at J, with 10 bases between. CDR3 sequence: CASRVTASYEQYF. As DNA, the CDR3 is TGTGCCAGCAGGGTTACAGCGTCCTACGAGCAGTACTTC.

This chain uses TRBV9 with TRBJ1-1; D perhaps matches TRBD1 (5 bases). The CDR3 runs to 15 residues. CDR1 is SGDLS, CDR2 YYNGEE, per germline. V dropped 4 bases and J dropped 6 bases, with 19 bases sitting between them. CDR3 amino acids: CASSFLPDSVAEAFF. The CDR3 nucleotides are TGTGCCAGCAGCTTCCTACCCGACAGTGTCGCTGAAGCTTTCTTT.

This clone has only a few counts. The chain combines TRBV9 with TRBJ2-7; 11 bases match TRBD1. Germline V lookup: CDR1 SGDLS, CDR2 YYNGEE. The CDR3 totals 15 residues. V trimming: 4 bases; J trimming: 7 bases; junction bases outside the gene matches: 10. Here the CDR3 reads CASSSKDRGRGEQYF. The DNA for the CDR3 is TGTGCCAGCAGCTCCAAGGACAGGGGGCGCGGGGAGCAGTACTTC.

This chain uses TRBV30 with TRBJ1-4, with D unresolved. Between the trimmed V and J ends, which lost 0 bases and 7 bases, there was a span of 12 bases. This CDR3 is 14 amino acids long. CDR1 GTSNPN and CDR2 SVGIG come from the germline V gene (reference sequence). The CDR3 DNA is TGTGCCTGGAGTGTACAAGGGATCGGTGAAAAACTGTTTTTT. Protein product: CAWSVQGIGEKLFF.

A note on this clone: A junction boundary mismatches the germline segment, possibly from a read error. This rearrangement joins TRBV7-6 to TRBJ2-3; no clear D. Germline V CDR1 and CDR2: SGHVS, FNYEAQ. The CDR3 consists of 11 residues. CDR3 sequence reads: CASTLQDTQYF. CDR3 DNA: TGTGCCAGCACCTTACAAGATACGCAGTATTTT.

CDR3 residues: CASSPQGGAGETQYF. The CDR3 DNA sequence: TGTGCCAGCTCACCACAAGGGGGCGCCGGGGAGACCCAGTACTTC. The J gene is TRBJ2-5, the V gene TRBV18; 7 nucleotides agree with TRBD1. The CDR3 has 15 amino acids. Germline lookup yields CDR1 KGHSH and CDR2 LQKENI. The V segment lost 1 base and the J segment 5 bases; nucleotides outside the gene matches: 7.

The chain combines TRBV18 with TRBJ1-4; TRBD1 is a possible D gene (5 bases). Trimming cost V 2 bases and J 10 bases, with 8 bases left between them. Per germline, CDR1 KGHSH and CDR2 LQKENI. The CDR3 extends over 12 amino acids. CDR3 coding DNA: TGTGCCAGCTCACCAGACAGCGGAAAACTGTTTTTT. Translated: CASSPDSGKLFF. Variable domain in full (rest from reference TRBV18 and TRBJ1-4): NAGVMQNPRHLVRRRGQEARLRCSPMKGHSHVYWYRQLPEEGLKFMVYLQKENIIDESGMPKERFSAEFPKEGPSILRIQQVVRGDSAAYFCASSPDSGKLFFGSGTQLSVL.

In this sample, this clone turned up a few times. CDR3 nucleotides: TGCGCCAGCAGCCTCCACAGGGAAAGGGAGCTGTTTTTT. Translating gives CASSLHRERELFF. V is TRBV4-3 and J is TRBJ2-2; possible D gene TRBD1, 6 bases. CDR1 is LGHNA and CDR2 is YSLEER in the germline V gene. The length of the CDR3 is 13 residues. The V end lost 4 bases, the J end lost 9 bases, and 12 bases lay between the germline ends.

The table lists this clone with a few counts. The V call is TRBV25-1, the J call TRBJ1-2; TRBD1 aligns across 8 bases. The CDR3 extends over 12 amino acids. With 10 bases clipped from V and 2 bases from J, the junction kept 3 bases outside the gene matches. CDR1 MGHDK and CDR2 SYGVNS come from the germline V gene. CDR3 in DNA: TGTGCCACCCGGACAGGGAACTATGGCTACACCTTC. Encoded protein: CATRTGNYGYTF.

With regard to this clone: This sequence may be a read error, since a much larger clone differs from it by one base. The chain is built from TRBV11-3 and TRBJ2-3, with D perhaps TRBD1 or TRBD2 (5 bases each). Germline CDR1 and CDR2: SGHNT and YENEEA. The V end was cut by 5 bases, the J end by 0 bases, with 9 bases between. CDR3 length: 14 residues. The DNA of the CDR3 is TGTGCCAGCAGCCCTGGGGGTAGCACAGATACGCAGTATTTT. This codes for CASSPGGSTDTQYF. Full variable domain (rest looked up from reference TRBV11-3 and TRBJ2-3): EAGVVQSPRYKIIEKKQPVAFWCNPISGHNTLYWYLQNLGQGPELLIRYENEEAVDDSQLPKDRFSAERLKGVDSTLKIQPAELGDSAVYLCASSPGGSTDTQYFGPGTRLTVL.

This chain connects TRBV7-9 to TRBJ1-4; 7 nucleotides line up with TRBD1. The germline CDR1 and CDR2 sequences are SEHNR and FQNEAQ (reference sequence). The CDR3 covers 14 residues. J gave up 8 bases and V 5 bases, and 8 bases lay outside the gene matches. This CDR3 is CASSPGQAAEKLFF. CDR3 bases: TGTGCCAGCAGCCCCGGACAGGCGGCCGAAAAACTGTTTTTT.

A few counts support this clone. V and J are TRBV7-6 and TRBJ2-1; 7 bases map to TRBD2. J lost 6 bases, V lost 5 bases, and 7 bases had no gene match. CDR1 is SGHVS and CDR2 is FNYEAQ in the germline V gene. CDR3 length: 14 amino acids. The CDR3 region has the DNA TGTGCCAGCAGCCCGGGAGGTAATCGCAATGAGCAGTTCTTC. Translated: CASSPGGNRNEQFF.

In this sample, this clone turned up a few times. The V call is TRBV7-2, the J call TRBJ2-7; D is possibly TRBD1 (6 bases). Trimming took 5 bases from V and 3 from J, leaving 8 bases between them. Germline lookup yields CDR1 SGHTA and CDR2 FQGNSA. CDR3 length equals 12 residues. CDR3 in DNA: TGTGCCAGCAGCGAACAGGGCTACGAGCAGTACTTC. Encoded protein: CASSEQGYEQYF.

This clone has only a few counts. This chain connects TRBV11-2 to TRBJ2-1, with a tentative D call TRBD1 (8 bases). CDR1 SGHAT and CDR2 FQNNGV come from the germline V gene. The germline V and J ends were trimmed by 5 bases and 3 bases, with 23 bases remaining between them. This CDR3 comprises 18 residues. The CDR3: CASSPRPNRGTIYNEQFF. Written as DNA, the CDR3 is TGTGCCAGCAGCCCACGACCTAACAGGGGGACTATCTACAATGAGCAGTTCTTC.

This clone was recorded a few times. CDR3 in DNA: TGTGCCAGCAGCCCCCGGACAGGGTTCGGCGAGCAGTACTTC. Translated: CASSPRTGFGEQYF. The rearrangement links TRBV7-2 to TRBJ2-7, with 8 positions matching TRBD1. The CDR3 totals 14 residues. Germline V gene lookup returns CDR1 SGHTA and CDR2 FQGNSA. The V gene end was trimmed by 5 bases and the J gene end by 6 bases; junction bases not matched to a gene: 9. The whole variable domain, filled in from reference TRBV7-2 and TRBJ2-7, reads GAGVSQSPSNKVTEKGKDVELRCDPISGHTALYWYRQSLGQGLEFLIYFQGNSAPDKSGLPSDRFSAERTGGSVSTLTIQRTQQEDSAVYLCASSPRTGFGEQYFGPGTRLTVT.

This clone was detected ten times or more. Other DNA sequences in this sample translate to the same CDR3. This chain connects TRBV4-3 to TRBJ2-7; unclear D gene. The CDR3 runs to 14 residues. Germline V gene lookup returns CDR1 LGHNA and CDR2 YSLEER. V lost 0 bases and J 0 bases, leaving 6 bases between the germline ends. The CDR3 sequence is CASSQDTSSYEQYF. CDR3 nucleotide sequence: TGCGCCAGCAGCCAAGATACGAGCTCCTACGAGCAGTACTTC.

As concerns this clone: With a much larger clone just one base away, this may be a read error. The sample has other DNA sequences that encode this CDR3 too. The chain uses TRBV7-2 and TRBJ2-3, with D unclear. Germline CDR1 SGHTA, CDR2 FQGNSA. CDR3 size: 11 residues. The ends were cut back, 5 bases at V and 2 bases at J, with 2 bases in the middle. CDR3 in DNA: TGTGCCAGCAGCCCCACAGATACGCAGTATTTT. Its protein is CASSPTDTQYF.

The gene calls are TRBV23-1 and TRBJ1-2; 7 bases match TRBD1. TRBV23-1 is filed as an ORF, its function uncertain. The CDR3 runs 17 residues. Germline trimming cut 0 bases from V and 3 bases from J; bases unmatched to any gene: 10. As DNA, the CDR3 is TGCGCCAGCAGTCAATCCCCACAGGGGAGGGATTACTATGGCTACACCTTC. It yields the protein CASSQSPQGRDYYGYTF.

This rearrangement joins TRBV5-4 to TRBJ2-7; TRBD1 matches at 7 bases. V gave up 3 bases and J gave up 6 bases; unmatched junction bases: 15. The CDR3 has 16 amino acids. Germline V gives CDR1 SGHNT, CDR2 YYREEE (reference sequence). Here the CDR3 reads CASSSGSDRALREQYF. In nucleotides, the CDR3 is TGTGCCAGCAGCTCAGGCAGCGACAGGGCCCTCCGCGAGCAGTACTTC.

This clone appeared many times. The rearrangement links TRBV5-6 to TRBJ2-3; D is uncertain. V was trimmed by 4 bases and J by 8 bases, leaving 11 bases between them. Germline-derived CDR1 and CDR2 are SGHDT and YYEEEE. This CDR3 is built from 12 residues. This chain's CDR3 is CASSDGYGTQYF. The DNA for the CDR3 is TGTGCCAGCAGCGATGGGTATGGTACGCAGTATTTT.

This clone was counted between two and nine times. The chain employs TRBV6-5 and TRBJ2-7; the D is unclear. V was cut by 6 bases and J by 0 bases, with 12 bases left in between. CDR1 and CDR2 from the germline V gene are MNHEY and SVGAGI. CDR3 size: 14 residues. The CDR3 nucleotides are TGTGCCAGCAGCCTAGACCCCAGCTCCTACGAGCAGTACTTC. Protein product: CASSLDPSSYEQYF.

This clone was detected a few times. The rearrangement uses TRBV2 and TRBJ1-1; no firm D call. The CDR3 loop spans 14 amino acids. Germline V gene sequence: CDR1 SNHLY, CDR2 FYNNEI. With 7 bases removed from V and 11 bases from J, the gap between germline ends came to 23 bases. Here the CDR3 DNA reads TGTGCCAGCATCCCCCTCAAGGGCTTAGTTAGGGCTTTCTTT. Translated: CASIPLKGLVRAFF.

The V and J genes are TRBV18 and TRBJ1-2, with 9 bases fitting TRBD1. Germline-derived CDR1 and CDR2 are KGHSH and LQKENI. There are 14 residues in the CDR3. J lost 4 bases, V lost 2 bases, and 2 bases had no gene match. CDR3 region: CASSPMGQGYGYTF. In DNA, the CDR3 is TGTGCCAGCTCACCAATGGGACAGGGCTATGGCTACACCTTC.